This TCR beta chain was captured by sequencing in a study of cytomegalovirus exposure and HLA in healthy donors. The primer mix had 60 Vbeta and 13 Jbeta primers. TCRdb's table, derived via immunoSEQ multiplex PCR, lists solely in-frame clones and lacks some. In total, the table holds 200,000 or so clones. V dropped 6 bases and J dropped 6; count of bases not matched to a gene: 9. Germline CDR1 reads LNHDA; CDR2 reads SQIVND (reference sequence). This CDR3 is 16 amino acids long. This receptor was taken from a boy aged 5-17 years in good health and CMV-seronegative. V is TRBV19 and J is TRBJ2-2; 11 bases are shared with TRBD1. Sequences were obtained from PBMCs. The CDR3 spells CASRSRDRGFAGELFF. In DNA form, the CDR3 reads TGTGCCAGTAGGAGCCGGGACAGGGGGTTCGCCGGGGAGCTGTTTTTT. The full variable domain, in which reference TRBV19 and TRBJ2-2 provide the parts outside the CDR3, is DGGITQSPKYLFRKEGQNVTLSCEQNLNHDAMYWYRQDPGQGLRLIYYSQIVNDFQKGDIAEGYSVSREKKESFPLTVTSAQKNPTAFYLCASRSRDRGFAGELFFGEGSRLTVL.